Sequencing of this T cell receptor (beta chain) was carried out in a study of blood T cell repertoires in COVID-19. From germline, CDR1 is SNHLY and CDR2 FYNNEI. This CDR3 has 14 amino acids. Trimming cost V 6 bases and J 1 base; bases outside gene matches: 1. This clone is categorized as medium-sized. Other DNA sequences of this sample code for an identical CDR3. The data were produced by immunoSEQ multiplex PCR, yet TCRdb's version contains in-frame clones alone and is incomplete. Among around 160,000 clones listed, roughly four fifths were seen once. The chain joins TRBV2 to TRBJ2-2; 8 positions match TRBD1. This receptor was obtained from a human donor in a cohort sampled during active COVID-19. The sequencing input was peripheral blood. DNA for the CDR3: TGTGCCAGCAGGGACAGGGTGAACACCGGGGAGCTGTTTTTT. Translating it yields CASRDRVNTGELFF.